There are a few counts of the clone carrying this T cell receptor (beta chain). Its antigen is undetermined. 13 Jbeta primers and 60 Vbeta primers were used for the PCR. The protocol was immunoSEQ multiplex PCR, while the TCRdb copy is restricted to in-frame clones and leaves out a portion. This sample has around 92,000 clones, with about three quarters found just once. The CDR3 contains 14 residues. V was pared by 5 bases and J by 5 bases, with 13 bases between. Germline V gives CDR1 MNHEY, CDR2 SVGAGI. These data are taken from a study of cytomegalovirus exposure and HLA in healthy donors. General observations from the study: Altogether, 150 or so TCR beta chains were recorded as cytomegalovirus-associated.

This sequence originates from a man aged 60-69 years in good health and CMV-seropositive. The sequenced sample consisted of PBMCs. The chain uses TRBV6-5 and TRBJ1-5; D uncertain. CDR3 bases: TGTGCCAGCAGTAGAGGGTCGGTTGATCAGCCCCAGCATTTT. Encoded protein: CASSRGSVDQPQHF.